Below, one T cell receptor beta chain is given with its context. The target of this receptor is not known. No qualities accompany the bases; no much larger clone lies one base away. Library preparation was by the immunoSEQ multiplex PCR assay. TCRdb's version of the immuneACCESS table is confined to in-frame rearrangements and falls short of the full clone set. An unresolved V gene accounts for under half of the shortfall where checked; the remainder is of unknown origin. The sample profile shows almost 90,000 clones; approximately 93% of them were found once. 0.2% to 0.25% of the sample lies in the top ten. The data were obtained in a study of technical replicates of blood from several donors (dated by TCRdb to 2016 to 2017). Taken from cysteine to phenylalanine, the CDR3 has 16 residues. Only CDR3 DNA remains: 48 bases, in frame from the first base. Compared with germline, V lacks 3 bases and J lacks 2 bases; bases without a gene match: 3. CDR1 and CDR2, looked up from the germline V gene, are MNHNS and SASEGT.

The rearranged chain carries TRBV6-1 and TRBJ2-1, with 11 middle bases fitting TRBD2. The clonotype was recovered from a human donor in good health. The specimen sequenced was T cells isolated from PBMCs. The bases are TGTGCCAGCAGTGAGCTACTAGCGGGAGCCTACAATGAGCAGTTCTTC. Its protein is CASSELLAGAYNEQFF.